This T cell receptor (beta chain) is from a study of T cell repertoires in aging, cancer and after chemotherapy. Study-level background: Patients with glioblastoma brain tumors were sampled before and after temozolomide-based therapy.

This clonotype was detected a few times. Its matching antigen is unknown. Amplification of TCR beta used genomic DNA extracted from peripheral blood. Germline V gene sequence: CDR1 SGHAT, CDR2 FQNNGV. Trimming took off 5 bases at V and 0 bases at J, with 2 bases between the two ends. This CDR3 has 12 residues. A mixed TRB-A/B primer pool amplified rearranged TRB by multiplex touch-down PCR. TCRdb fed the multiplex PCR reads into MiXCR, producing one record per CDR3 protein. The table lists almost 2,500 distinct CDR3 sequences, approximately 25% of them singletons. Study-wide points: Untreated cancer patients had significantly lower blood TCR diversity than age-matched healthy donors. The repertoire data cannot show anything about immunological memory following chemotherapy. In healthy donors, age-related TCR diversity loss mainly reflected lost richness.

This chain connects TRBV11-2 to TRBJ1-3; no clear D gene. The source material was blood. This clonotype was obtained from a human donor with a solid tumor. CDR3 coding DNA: TGTGCCAGCAGCCACTCTGGAAACACCATATATTTT. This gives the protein CASSHSGNTIYF.